The entry below gives a single TCR beta chain sequence along with its context. CDR1 SGHVS and CDR2 FQNEAQ come from the germline V gene. There are 12 residues in the CDR3. V was shortened by 5 bases and J by 8 bases, with 12 bases between the two germline ends. Enrolled through a virtual design, the participants were between about 18 and 100 years of age and came from 24 US areas. This sample is drawn from a study of blood T cell repertoires in COVID-19. Sequencing used immunoSEQ multiplex PCR; TCRdb keeps in-frame clones, though not all of them. The sample shows a few hundred thousand clones, 90% of them seen only once.

Input material: PBMCs or T cells enriched from blood (not recorded which). The chain employs TRBV7-8 and TRBJ1-1; the D gene is possibly TRBD1 (6 bases). This TCR derives from a man aged 18 to 35 who had recovered from COVID-19. The CDR3 DNA sequence: TGTGCCAGCAGCCCCCGTACAGGGGAAGCTTTCTTT. As protein: CASSPRTGEAFF.